This passage covers 27 T cell receptor beta chains from one sample sequenced in a study of T cells in Graves' hyperthyroidism and ophthalmopathy. From RNA transcripts, TCR beta CDR3 regions were amplified. Researchers ran a first-round RT-PCR on the TCR CDR3 using the HTBI primer set. TCRdb fed the multiplex PCR reads into MiXCR, producing one record per CDR3 protein. In the table there are under 400,000 distinct CDR3 sequences, around 14% of which are singletons. The specimen sequenced was blood. The receptors here all came from a woman aged 55-70 years with Graves' hyperthyroidism.

The chain's CDR3 is CASSIQGLAPEQYF. Written as DNA, the CDR3 is TGTGCCAGCAGCATACAGGGACTAGCGCCCGAGCAGTACTTC. The chain couples TRBV11-2 to TRBJ2-7; 10 bases fit TRBD2. CDR1 and CDR2 from the germline V gene are SGHAT and FQNNGV. CDR3 length equals 14 residues. V lost 5 bases to trimming and J lost 6 bases; unmatched junction nucleotides: 7.

As for this clonotype: A much larger clone lies a single base off, so this may be a read error. The genes are TRBV6-1 and TRBJ1-4; possibly TRBD1 for D (5 bases). CDR1 is MNHNS and CDR2 is SASEGT in the germline V gene. The CDR3 length is 15 residues. V was cut by 7 bases and J by 0 bases, with 12 bases left in between. The CDR3 loop is CASIAGAATNEKLFF. The CDR3 DNA is TGTGCCAGCATCGCTGGGGCAGCAACTAATGAAAAACTGTTTTTT.

Ten or more counts support this clonotype. V usage is TRBV6-2 or TRBV6-3 and J usage is TRBJ2-5; unclear D gene. CDR3 length equals 15 residues. The V gene lost 6 bases and the J gene lost 5 bases, with 19 bases spanning the gap. Germline V gene sequence: CDR1 MNHEY, CDR2 SVGEGT. CDR3 nucleotide sequence: TGTGCCAGCAGCCAAGAGGTGCTGAGGTGGGAGACCCAGTACTTC. The encoded protein is CASSQEVLRWETQYF.

In its sample, this clonotype was seen many times. This chain connects TRBV11-1 to TRBJ2-7; D assignment may be TRBD1 or TRBD2 (6 bases each). CDR1 is SGHAT and CDR2 is FQDESV in the germline V gene (reference sequence). Trimming left V 0 bases short and J 5 bases short, with 17 bases between. The CDR3 is 16 amino acids. Here the CDR3 reads CASSLASVGGMDEQYF. CDR3 nucleotide sequence: TGTGCCAGCAGCTTAGCTTCAGTGGGGGGCATGGACGAGCAGTACTTC.

A word on this clonotype: A single base separates this from a much larger clone, so it may be a read error. The genes are TRBV29-1 and TRBJ2-1, with 14 bases identical to TRBD2. Germline lookup yields CDR1 SQVTM and CDR2 ANQGSEA. The CDR3 has 17 amino acids. This chain's CDR3 is CSVPTSGRGSSYNGQFF. In DNA, the CDR3 is TGCAGCGTTCCGACTAGCGGGAGGGGCAGCTCCTACAATGGGCAGTTCTTC.

This clonotype showed up just a few times. The chain is built from TRBV30 and TRBJ1-2; TRBD1 aligns across 8 bases. In germline, CDR1 is GTSNPN, CDR2 SVGIG (reference sequence). This CDR3 is built from 16 residues. V shed 3 bases and J 0 bases; nucleotides not matched to a gene: 9. Here the CDR3 DNA reads TGTGCCTGGAGCGACCTCGGACAGGGCCCTAACTATGGCTACACCTTC. This sequence encodes CAWSDLGQGPNYGYTF. Variable domain in full (rest from reference TRBV30 and TRBJ1-2): SQTIHQWPATLVQPVGSPLSLECTVEGTSNPNLYWYRQAAGRGLQLLFYSVGIGQISSEVPQNLSASRPQDRQFILSSKKLLLSDSGFYLCAWSDLGQGPNYGYTFGSGTRLTVV.

The CDR3: CASSYGSGVLYGYTF. Here the CDR3 DNA reads TGTGCCAGCAGTTACGGCTCAGGGGTTCTCTATGGCTACACCTTC. This sequence joins TRBV6-6 and TRBJ1-2, with D possibly matching TRBD1 (6 bases). CDR3 size: 15 residues. V lost 2 bases and J 4 bases, leaving 14 bases between the germline ends. The germline CDR1 and CDR2 sequences are MNHNY and SVGAGI (reference sequence).

This clonotype was observed at least ten times. The V and J genes are TRBV30 and TRBJ2-2, with TRBD2 matching 14 bases. V shed 3 bases, J shed 6 bases, and the junction held 3 bases outside the gene matches. Per germline, CDR1 GTSNPN and CDR2 SVGIG (reference sequence). This CDR3 has 15 amino acids. The CDR3 reads CAWSPTSGRAGELFF. The CDR3 DNA follows: TGTGCCTGGAGCCCGACTAGCGGGAGGGCCGGGGAGCTGTTTTTT. The whole variable domain, remainder taken from reference TRBV30 and TRBJ2-2, is SQTIHQWPATLVQPVGSPLSLECTVEGTSNPNLYWYRQAAGRGLQLLFYSVGIGQISSEVPQNLSASRPQDRQFILSSKKLLLSDSGFYLCAWSPTSGRAGELFFGEGSRLTVL.

This clonotype was seen more than once but under ten times. V gene TRBV5-1 combines with J gene TRBJ2-2, with a weak D call TRBD1 (6 bases). The length of the CDR3 is 14 residues. The V end lost 4 bases, the J end lost 4 bases, and 11 bases lay between the germline ends. The germline gives CDR1 SGHRS, CDR2 YFSETQ. In DNA, the CDR3 is TGCGCCAGCAGCACAGGGACGCGCACCGGGGAGCTGTTTTTT. Protein sequence: CASSTGTRTGELFF.

A note on this clonotype: It is unclear where the CDR3 begins or ends on the DNA, so no DNA is shown, and the CDR3 is as TCRdb lists it. This sequence joins TRBV12-3 or TRBV12-4 and TRBJ2-7; no DNA check was done on the table's D call, TRBD2. From its first to its last residue, the CDR3 has 23 amino acids. CDR3 sequence reads: CASSFYICSATLGTSGSLYEQYF.

This clonotype was seen many times. The chain couples TRBV5-1 to TRBJ2-3; D ambiguous. Deletions cut 4 bases from V and 1 base from J, with 7 bases between. CDR3 size: 13 residues. Germline V gives CDR1 SGHRS, CDR2 YFSETQ. The CDR3 coding sequence is TGCGCCAGCAGCCGGATAGGCACAGATACGCAGTATTTT. Residues: CASSRIGTDTQYF.

The chain carries TRBV4-1 and TRBJ2-5; D may be TRBD1 (6 bases). Trimming cost V 1 base and J 4 bases, with 13 bases left between them. CDR1 is MGHRA and CDR2 is YSYEKL in the germline V gene. The CDR3 consists of 15 residues. In nucleotides, the CDR3 is TGCGCCAGCAGCCAAGTAGAGGGGGTGGGAGAGACCCAGTACTTC. Translated: CASSQVEGVGETQYF.

This clonotype was counted many times. The chain joins TRBV12-5 to TRBJ2-6, with 8 bases that match TRBD1. After removal of 0 bases from V and 0 bases from J, the junction contained 4 bases not matched to a gene. The CDR3 is made up of 18 amino acids. CDR1 and CDR2 from the germline V gene are LGHNT and FRNRAP. The DNA for the CDR3 is TGTGCTAGTGGTTTGGTAGGACAGGGAATCTCTGGGGCCAACGTCCTGACTTTC. Protein product: CASGLVGQGISGANVLTF. The full variable domain, rest sourced from reference TRBV12-5 and TRBJ2-6, is DARVTQTPRHKVTEMGQEVTMRCQPILGHNTVFWYRQTMMQGLELLAYFRNRAPLDDSGMPKDRFSAEMPDATLATLKIQPSEPRDSAVYFCASGLVGQGISGANVLTFGAGSRLTVL.

V usage is TRBV20-1 and J usage is TRBJ2-2, with D perhaps matching TRBD1 or TRBD2 (6 bases each). CDR1 is DFQATT, CDR2 SNEGSKA, per germline (reference sequence). The CDR3 runs 14 residues. V was shortened by 6 bases and J by 3 bases, with 14 bases between the two germline ends. The CDR3 sequence is CSAATRGDTGELFF. In nucleotides, the CDR3 is TGCAGTGCCGCGACTAGGGGGGACACCGGGGAGCTGTTTTTT.

This clonotype was detected many times. The rearrangement joins TRBV20-1 to TRBJ1-6, with D tentatively TRBD1 (6 bases). Trimming pared 6 bases from V and 8 bases from J, leaving 17 bases between. This CDR3 is built from 14 residues. CDR1 and CDR2 (germline): DFQATT, SNEGSKA (reference sequence). The chain's CDR3 is CSARGQEPYSPLHF. The CDR3 DNA reads as TGCAGTGCCAGGGGCCAGGAGCCCTATTCACCCCTCCACTTT.

The chain recombines TRBV30 with TRBJ2-2; 11 bases are a match to TRBD2. Germline V CDR1 and CDR2: GTSNPN, SVGIG (reference sequence). Unmatched junction bases numbered 6, after V lost 2 bases and J lost 4 bases. This CDR3 region has 16 residues. The CDR3 DNA sequence: TGTGCCTGGAGTCTGACTAGCGGGGTTATCACCGGGGAGCTGTTTTTT. Its protein product is CAWSLTSGVITGELFF. The variable domain in full, with the rest retrieved from reference TRBV30 and TRBJ2-2, is SQTIHQWPATLVQPVGSPLSLECTVEGTSNPNLYWYRQAAGRGLQLLFYSVGIGQISSEVPQNLSASRPQDRQFILSSKKLLLSDSGFYLCAWSLTSGVITGELFFGEGSRLTVL.

This chain uses TRBV24-1 with TRBJ1-2; 10 nucleotides line up with TRBD1. CDR1 is KGHDR and CDR2 is SFDVKD in the germline V gene. V dropped 2 bases and J dropped 8; count of bases not matched to a gene: 10. The CDR3 is 16 residues long. The CDR3 loop is CATSDSDRGGARGYTF. The CDR3 coding sequence is TGTGCCACCAGTGATTCGGACAGGGGGGGCGCAAGGGGCTACACCTTC.

On this clonotype itself: Relative to the germline gene, one junction end is altered; a read error may explain this. The J gene is TRBJ2-3, the V gene TRBV5-1; D might be TRBD2 (5 bases). The germline gives CDR1 SGHRS, CDR2 YFSETQ. The CDR3 spans 15 residues. CDR3 sequence: CASSLVGALTDTQYF. Here the CDR3 DNA reads TGTGCCAGCAGCTTGGTGGGAGCCCTCACAGATACGCAGTATTTT.

This clonotype has at least ten counts. The chain recombines TRBV7-9 with TRBJ2-7; 7 bases match TRBD1. V lost 4 bases to trimming and J lost 2 bases; unmatched junction nucleotides: 5. The CDR3 runs to 14 residues. CDR1 and CDR2 (germline): SEHNR, FQNEAQ (reference sequence). CDR3 amino acids: CASSSQGKAYEQYF. Written as DNA, the CDR3 is TGTGCCAGCAGCTCACAGGGGAAAGCCTACGAGCAGTACTTC.

The rearrangement links TRBV20-1 to TRBJ1-2; 7 positions match TRBD1. The CDR3 is 14 residues long. CDR1 is DFQATT and CDR2 is SNEGSKA in the germline V gene (reference sequence). V gave up 6 bases and J gave up 5 bases; unmatched junction bases: 12. The CDR3 region is CSALLPGQRYGYTF. CDR3 in DNA: TGCAGTGCCCTTTTGCCGGGACAGCGATATGGCTACACCTTC.

The table lists this clonotype with a few counts. One base away lies a much larger clone, so this may be a sequencing read error. J is TRBJ2-7 and V is TRBV28; TRBD2 matches at 9 bases. Germline V CDR1 and CDR2: MDHEN, SYDVKM. CDR3 size: 12 residues. This CDR3 reads CLASGDSYKQYF. CDR3 nucleotides: TGTTTAGCTAGCGGGGACTCCTACAAGCAGTACTTC.

This clonotype has just a few counts. The J gene is TRBJ2-3, the V gene TRBV20-1, with 8 positions matching TRBD2. The CDR3 sequence is 12 residues long. The germline CDR1 and CDR2 sequences are DFQATT and SNEGSKA (reference sequence). The CDR3: CGIAGFTDTQYF. CDR3 nucleotides: TGCGGGATAGCGGGATTCACAGATACGCAGTATTTT.

This clonotype was found many times. V is TRBV27 and J is TRBJ1-1; D may be TRBD1 (5 bases). This CDR3 contains 15 residues. The germline gives CDR1 MNHEY, CDR2 SMNVEV (reference sequence). V was clipped by 6 bases and J by 5 bases, with 19 bases between them. DNA for the CDR3: TGTGCCAGCAGCTCTCCTCCCGGGACGGTTACTGAAGCTTTCTTT. Translated: CASSSPPGTVTEAFF.

This clonotype was picked up many times. V and J are TRBV2 and TRBJ2-3; the D is unclear. Trimming took off 11 bases at V and 1 base at J, with 19 bases between the two ends. This CDR3 contains 15 residues. The V gene's germline CDR1 is SNHLY and CDR2 FYNNEI. Here the CDR3 DNA reads TGTGCCTCCACCGCCGGGCTAGTCGGCACAGATACGCAGTATTTT. Translation: CASTAGLVGTDTQYF.

CDR3 nucleotides: TGTGCCACCAGTGACCAGACAGGCCCCTTTCAGCCCCAGCATTTT. Its protein product is CATSDQTGPFQPQHF. V gene TRBV24-1 combines with J gene TRBJ1-5, with D possibly being TRBD1 (6 bases). V was pared by 4 bases and J by 6 bases, with 15 bases between. Per the germline V gene, CDR1 is KGHDR and CDR2 is SFDVKD. The CDR3 is 15 amino acids.

This clonotype came up many times. The chain is built from TRBV5-1 and TRBJ1-1, with D perhaps matching TRBD1 (6 bases). This CDR3 region has 15 residues. Germline V gene lookup returns CDR1 SGHRS and CDR2 YFSETQ. The ends were cut back, 1 base at V and 1 base at J, with 11 bases in the middle. CDR3 residues: CASSLWSDRNTEAFF. CDR3 nucleotide sequence: TGCGCCAGCAGCTTGTGGTCGGACAGGAACACTGAAGCTTTCTTT.

This clonotype was detected ten times or more. The genes are TRBV2 and TRBJ1-2; D is unresolved. CDR3 length: 13 residues. V lost 6 bases to trimming and J lost 5 bases, with 13 bases between them. Germline loops: CDR1 SNHLY, CDR2 FYNNEI. CDR3 in amino acids: CASSSQREYGYTF. The CDR3 nucleotides are TGTGCCAGCAGCTCACAGAGAGAGTATGGCTACACCTTC.